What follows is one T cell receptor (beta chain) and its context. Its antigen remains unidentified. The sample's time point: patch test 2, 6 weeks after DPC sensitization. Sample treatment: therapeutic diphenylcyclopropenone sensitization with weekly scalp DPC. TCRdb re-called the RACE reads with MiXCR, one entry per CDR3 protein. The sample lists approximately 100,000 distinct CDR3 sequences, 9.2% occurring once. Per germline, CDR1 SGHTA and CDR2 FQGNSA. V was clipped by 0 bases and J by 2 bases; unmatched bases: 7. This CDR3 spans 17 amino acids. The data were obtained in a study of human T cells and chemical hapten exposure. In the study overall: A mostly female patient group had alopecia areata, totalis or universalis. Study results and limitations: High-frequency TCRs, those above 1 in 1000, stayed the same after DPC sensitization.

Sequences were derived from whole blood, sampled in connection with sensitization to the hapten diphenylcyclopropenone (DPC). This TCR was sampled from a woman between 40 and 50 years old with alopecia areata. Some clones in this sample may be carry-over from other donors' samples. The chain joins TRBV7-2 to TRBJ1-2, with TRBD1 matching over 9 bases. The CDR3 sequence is CASSLAAPDRGNYGYTF. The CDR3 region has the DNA TGTGCCAGCAGCTTAGCGGCCCCCGACAGGGGGAACTATGGCTACACCTTC.